The 26 T cell receptor beta chains below were found in one sample sequenced in a study of OX40 agonist ivuxolimab in advanced cancers. Here immunoSEQ multiplex PCR was the method, and the copy in TCRdb shows in-frame clones only, minus some. The table lists 60,000 to 75,000 clones, about 91% of them singletons. The source was CD4+ or CD8+ T cells sorted from blood, collected in a trial of the OX40 agonist ivuxolimab. The source is an adult with an advanced solid tumor such as melanoma, head and neck, liver or kidney cancer.

This clone showed up just once. The chain is built from TRBV9 and TRBJ2-3; D remains unclear. Trimming took off 0 bases at V and 4 bases at J, with 6 bases between the two ends. The germline gives CDR1 SGDLS, CDR2 YYNGEE. The CDR3 consists of 13 residues. CDR3 in amino acids: CASSVGKADTQYF. DNA of the CDR3: TGTGCCAGCAGCGTAGGAAAGGCAGATACGCAGTATTTT.

The chain joins TRBV5-1 to TRBJ2-1, with D unresolved. The CDR3 extends over 14 amino acids. Per germline, CDR1 SGHRS and CDR2 YFSETQ. V shed 2 bases and J shed 15 bases, with 21 bases lying between them. CDR3 loop: CASSLSSDSLDRFF. CDR3 coding DNA: TGCGCCAGCAGCTTATCCTCGGATTCCCTCGATCGGTTCTTC.

V is TRBV4-3 and J is TRBJ2-3, with D perhaps TRBD2 (6 bases). From germline, CDR1 is LGHNA and CDR2 YSLEER. The CDR3 covers 17 residues. V lost 0 bases and J 6 bases, leaving 19 bases between the germline ends. The CDR3 coding sequence is TGCGCCAGCAGCCAAGATCAATGGGGGACGGAGGGGGATACGCAGTATTTT. Protein product: CASSQDQWGTEGDTQYF.

The chain uses TRBV2 and TRBJ2-3, with D possibly being TRBD1 (8 bases). V lost 7 bases and J lost 7, with 21 bases in between. CDR3 size: 15 residues. Germline values: CDR1 SNHLY, CDR2 FYNNEI. CDR3 sequence reads: CASTLQGGHTNTQYF. The CDR3 DNA reads as TGTGCCAGCACCTTACAGGGGGGGCACACTAATACGCAGTATTTT. Drawing the rest from reference TRBV2 and TRBJ2-3, the complete variable domain is EPEVTQTPSHQVTQMGQEVILRCVPISNHLYFYWYRQILGQKVEFLVSFYNNEISEKSEIFDDQFSVERPDGSNFTLKIRSTKLEDSAMYFCASTLQGGHTNTQYFGPGTRLTVL.

CDR3 sequence: CASSGEGDSGNTIYF. The CDR3 DNA sequence: TGTGCCAGCAGCGGAGAGGGAGACTCTGGAAACACCATATATTTT. The chain carries TRBV9 and TRBJ1-3; D gene ambiguous. The CDR3 spans 15 residues. The V end was cut by 3 bases, the J end by 0 bases, with 10 bases between. Looked up from germline, CDR1 is SGDLS and CDR2 is YYNGEE.

The chain uses TRBV27 and TRBJ2-5; 9 bases fit TRBD2. CDR3 length: 16 amino acids. CDR1 is MNHEY, CDR2 SMNVEV, per germline (reference sequence). Trimming cost V 1 base and J 2 bases; bases outside gene matches: 5. The CDR3 bases are TGTGCCAGCAGTTTATTAGGCGGGGGGGGGCAAGAGACCCAGTACTTC. Its protein is CASSLLGGGGQETQYF.

The CDR3 sequence: CASSLGLAGVDTGELFF. The CDR3 DNA sequence: TGTGCCAGCAGTTTGGGGCTAGCGGGAGTCGACACCGGGGAGCTGTTTTTT. The V gene is TRBV28, the J gene TRBJ2-2, with 10 bases aligning to TRBD2. The CDR3 has 17 amino acids. Germline CDR1 reads MDHEN; CDR2 reads SYDVKM. The trim removed 3 bases at V and 3 bases at J, leaving 7 bases unmatched. Full variable domain (outside the CDR3, taken from reference TRBV28 and TRBJ2-2): DVKVTQSSRYLVKRTGEKVFLECVQDMDHENMFWYRQDPGLGLRLIYFSYDVKMKEKGDIPEGYSVSREKKERFSLILESASTNQTSMYLCASSLGLAGVDTGELFFGEGSRLTVL.

V is TRBV6-5 and J is TRBJ2-7; tentatively, D is TRBD2 (5 bases). The CDR3 length is 14 residues. Germline V gene data show CDR1 as MNHEY and CDR2 as SVGAGI. V was pared by 2 bases and J by 8 bases, with 16 bases between. The CDR3 loop is CASSYKAGSGKQYF. CDR3 nucleotide sequence: TGTGCCAGCAGTTACAAAGCTGGAAGCGGCAAGCAGTACTTC.

This chain joins TRBV4-1 and TRBJ2-1; 8 positions agree with TRBD2. J gave up 10 bases and V 2 bases, and 4 bases lay outside the gene matches. Germline-derived CDR1 and CDR2 are MGHRA and YSYEKL. This CDR3 is 13 amino acids long. The CDR3 spells CASSQPSGLEQFF. DNA for the CDR3: TGCGCCAGCAGCCAACCTAGCGGGCTAGAGCAGTTCTTC.

The chain links TRBV9 to TRBJ2-7; tentatively, D is TRBD1 (5 bases). The CDR3 has 15 amino acids. The germline V and J ends were trimmed by 3 bases and 4 bases, with 17 bases remaining between them. Germline V gene data show CDR1 as SGDLS and CDR2 as YYNGEE. Here the CDR3 DNA reads TGTGCCAGCAGCGAGGGGTCCTCCAGTAATTACGAGCAGTACTTC. This codes for CASSEGSSSNYEQYF.

J is TRBJ2-1 and V is TRBV27; either TRBD1 or TRBD2 may supply D (5 bases each). The CDR3 length is 14 residues. V gave up 4 bases and J gave up 7 bases, with 14 bases separating them. Germline V gene lookup returns CDR1 MNHEY and CDR2 SMNVEV (reference sequence). CDR3: CASSYRGQGNEQFF. CDR3 sequence (DNA): TGTGCCAGCAGTTACCGGGGCCAGGGAAATGAGCAGTTCTTC.

J is TRBJ2-7 and V is TRBV4-2, with D perhaps being TRBD1 or TRBD2 (5 bases each). V was trimmed by 3 bases and J by 9 bases, leaving 24 bases between them. CDR1 is LGHNA, CDR2 YNFKEQ, per germline. This CDR3 is built from 16 residues. The CDR3 loop reads CASSHPDSGPLTVQYF. CDR3 bases: TGTGCCAGCAGCCACCCAGACAGCGGACCTCTTACGGTGCAGTACTTC.

The chain uses TRBV14 and TRBJ1-2, with D perhaps matching TRBD1 (6 bases). Germline values: CDR1 SGHDN, CDR2 FVKESK. The CDR3 runs 16 residues. V was clipped by 2 bases and J by 3 bases, with 16 bases between them. The chain's CDR3 is CASSQYLGGADYGYTF. The CDR3 DNA reads as TGTGCCAGCAGCCAATACTTGGGGGGCGCGGACTATGGCTACACCTTC.

The chain combines TRBV11-3 with TRBJ2-1; TRBD2 aligns across 16 bases. CDR1 SGHNT and CDR2 YENEEA come from the germline V gene. CDR3 length equals 17 residues. V was pared by 7 bases and J by 3 bases, with 6 bases of the junction left unmatched. CDR3 amino acids: CASTAGLAGGDYNEQFF. The CDR3 region has the DNA TGTGCCAGCACCGCGGGACTAGCGGGAGGGGACTACAATGAGCAGTTCTTC.

The V gene is TRBV7-9, the J gene TRBJ2-1; 8 nucleotides agree with TRBD2. The V and J ends lost 6 bases and 10 bases, in that order; junction bases with no gene match: 8. The CDR3 contains 13 residues. The germline gives CDR1 SEHNR, CDR2 FQNEAQ (reference sequence). CDR3 protein: CASRRAGDYEQFF. The CDR3 DNA is TGTGCCAGCAGGCGAGCGGGAGATTACGAGCAGTTCTTC.

The chain employs TRBV18 and TRBJ2-2; 7 nucleotides agree with TRBD2. J lost 2 bases, V lost 4 bases, and 4 bases had no gene match. Germline V gene sequence: CDR1 KGHSH, CDR2 LQKENI. There are 15 residues in the CDR3. CDR3 amino acids: CASSLGLDNTGELFF. CDR3 coding DNA: TGTGCCAGCTCACTCGGACTAGACAACACCGGGGAGCTGTTTTTT.

For the CDR3, the DNA is TGTGCCAGTAGTATAGTCCCCGGCTCCTACAATGAGCAGTTCTTC. It yields the protein CASSIVPGSYNEQFF. The chain is built from TRBV19 and TRBJ2-1; D is ambiguous. Per the germline V gene, CDR1 is LNHDA and CDR2 is SQIVND (reference sequence). The CDR3 length is 15 residues. V was pared by 1 base and J by 0 bases, with 7 bases between.

This clone was detected once. The chain couples TRBV9 to TRBJ1-2; TRBD1 aligns across 7 bases. With 4 bases clipped from V and 3 bases from J, the junction kept 9 bases outside the gene matches. The CDR3 loop spans 15 amino acids. Germline V lookup: CDR1 SGDLS, CDR2 YYNGEE. CDR3: CASSSTGSVDYGYTF. CDR3 bases: TGTGCCAGCAGCTCGACAGGGAGTGTAGACTATGGCTACACCTTC.

The chain recombines TRBV27 with TRBJ1-2; the match to TRBD1 covers 10 bases. CDR3 length: 16 amino acids. Per the germline V gene, CDR1 is MNHEY and CDR2 is SMNVEV (reference sequence). The V gene end was trimmed by 0 bases and the J gene end by 6 bases; junction bases not matched to a gene: 7. The CDR3 here is CASSLSGGQGNNGYTF. As DNA, the CDR3 is TGTGCCAGCAGTTTATCGGGGGGACAGGGGAACAATGGCTACACCTTC.

J is TRBJ2-3 and V is TRBV7-9, with D hard to call. Germline assignment: CDR1 SEHNR and CDR2 FQNEAQ (reference sequence). The V gene lost 6 bases and the J gene lost 0 bases, with 13 bases spanning the gap. The CDR3 loop spans 15 amino acids. This CDR3 reads CASSLDVTSTDTQYF. In DNA form, the CDR3 reads TGTGCCAGCAGTCTGGACGTAACTAGCACAGATACGCAGTATTTT.

The chain links TRBV7-9 to TRBJ2-1; D remains ambiguous. Trimming cost V 7 bases and J 0 bases, with 7 bases left between them. CDR3 size: 13 residues. From germline, CDR1 is SEHNR and CDR2 FQNEAQ (reference sequence). DNA for the CDR3: TGTGCCAGCAACCCGAGCTCCTACAATGAGCAGTTCTTC. Translated: CASNPSSYNEQFF.

This clone was recorded only once. This rearrangement joins TRBV28 to TRBJ2-3; D gene ambiguous. Germline CDR1 reads MDHEN; CDR2 reads SYDVKM. Between the trimmed V and J ends, which lost 1 base and 0 bases, there was a span of 14 bases. The CDR3 runs to 17 residues. CDR3 DNA sequence: TGTGCCAGCAGTTTATACGCCGAGACGTTTAGCACAGATACGCAGTATTTT. The encoded protein is CASSLYAETFSTDTQYF.

This clone was seen only once. The chain carries TRBV30 and TRBJ2-2; perhaps TRBD2 as D (5 bases). Germline loops: CDR1 GTSNPN, CDR2 SVGIG (reference sequence). The germline V and J ends were trimmed by 2 bases and 5 bases, with 9 bases remaining between them. The CDR3 length is 13 residues. The CDR3 DNA reads TGTGCCTGGAGTCCCTCGGGGACCGGGGAGCTGTTTTTT. It specifies CAWSPSGTGELFF.

The rearrangement joins TRBV4-2 to TRBJ2-2; D is unresolved. V lost 1 base and J 4 bases, leaving 10 bases between the germline ends. This CDR3 has 15 amino acids. In germline, CDR1 is LGHNA, CDR2 YNFKEQ. This chain's CDR3 is CASSQGTNPTGELFF. In DNA form, the CDR3 reads TGTGCCAGCAGCCAAGGCACGAATCCCACCGGGGAGCTGTTTTTT.

This chain links TRBV28 with TRBJ1-3; D uncertain. The CDR3 covers 15 residues. Trimming left V 1 base short and J 0 bases short, with 7 bases between. Germline V CDR1 and CDR2: MDHEN, SYDVKM. The chain's CDR3 is CASSLFFNSGNTIYF. In DNA, the CDR3 is TGTGCCAGCAGTTTATTTTTCAACTCTGGAAACACCATATATTTT.

This clone was counted only a few times. The gene calls are TRBV11-2 and TRBJ2-1; 7 nucleotides line up with TRBD2. V shed 5 bases, J shed 9 bases, and the junction held 4 bases outside the gene matches. The CDR3 extends over 12 amino acids. The germline gives CDR1 SGHAT, CDR2 FQNNGV. CDR3 loop: CASSSLAGEQFF. The CDR3 nucleotides read TGTGCCAGCAGCAGTTTAGCGGGTGAGCAGTTCTTC.